Detailed here is one TCR beta chain. Its antigen is unidentified. At one end the junction does not follow the germline gene, possibly because of a read error. Assay used: immunoSEQ multiplex PCR; TCRdb lists only in-frame clones, some missing. The sample lists more than 20,000 clones, 65% to 85% seen once, with over 15% in the top ten. The sample belongs to a study of vaccination effects on CD4 cells after COVID-19. Study-wide background: Participants each got two BNT162b2 or mRNA-1273 vaccine doses.

Antigen-specific CD4+ T cells expanded by the ViraFEST assay with viral peptide pools were then sequenced. At the end of over 8 days of culture, CD4+ T cells were isolated. Their SARS-CoV-2 infection, verified by PCR, occurred between March and December 2020. The length of the CDR3 is 10 residues. Germline assignment: CDR1 SNHLY and CDR2 FYNNEI. Study-wide results and caveats: Among infection- and vaccine-induced clones, marked clonal contraction occurred late after vaccination.

V is TRBV2 and J is TRBJ2-7; no reliable D call. This TCR was recovered from a human donor who had a prior SARS-CoV-2 infection. Sequences were derived from CD4+ T cells from PBMCs cultured with HCoV-NL63 spike peptides, sampled before COVID-19 vaccination. CDR3 residues: CASSAYVQYF. The CDR3 coding sequence is TGTGCCAGCAGTGCGTACGTGCAGTACTTC.